This T cell receptor beta chain emerged from a study of cytotoxic CD8 clonotypes in ibrutinib-treated CLL. Overall study: Investigators reported around 25 partial and 2 complete responses; after median approximately 74 months, around 15 patients remained remitted and about twelve progressed. When averaged across all of the samples, the counts came to roughly 240,000 productive templates and about 89,000 productive rearrangements.

Regarding this clone: Its antigen is unidentified.

V lost 2 bases to trimming and J lost 1 base, with 14 bases between them. CDR1 and CDR2 from the germline V gene are SEHNR and FQNEAQ (reference sequence). The CDR3 is 16 residues long. Points from the study as a whole: Timing of sampling differed between sustained-remission and progressing patients. An increase in clonality occurred at ibrutinib response, followed by a return toward baseline at progression.

Here immunoSEQ multiplex PCR was the method, and the copy in TCRdb shows in-frame clones only, minus some. Of about 310,000 clones listed, around four fifths were seen once; the top ten hold more than 6%. The sequence was collected from a human donor with chronic lymphocytic leukemia. This chain uses TRBV7-9 with TRBJ1-1; possible D gene TRBD1, 5 bases. The starting material was PBMCs, obtained before ibrutinib treatment. The CDR3 loop reads CASSLPPGRANTEAFF. The CDR3 nucleotides read TGTGCCAGCAGCTTACCTCCGGGACGGGCGAACACTGAAGCTTTCTTT. The complete variable domain, with remaining parts taken from reference TRBV7-9 and TRBJ1-1, reads DTGVSQNPRHKITKRGQNVTFRCDPISEHNRLYWYRQTLGQGPEFLTYFQNEAQLEKSRLLSDRFSAERPKGSFSTLEIQRTEQGDSAMYLCASSLPPGRANTEAFFGQGTRLTVV.